This T cell receptor beta chain was sequenced during a study of PD-1 blockade in classical Hodgkin lymphoma. The repertoire was sequenced with immunoSEQ multiplex PCR; TCRdb's copy has only in-frame clones and lacks some. Of 15,000 to 16,000 clones listed, around 80% are singletons. Overall study results and limits: Baseline diversity in complete responders resembled that of newly diagnosed patients. What drove the repertoire differences, possibly disease activity or prior therapy, has not been defined. The CD4+ diversity rise by C4D1 was clearest in complete responders. Reported baseline diversity: healthy donors highest, relapsed/refractory patients lowest.

There was relapse after autologous stem cell transplantation in every patient, and there was variation in brentuximab vedotin exposure. The V and J ends lost 7 bases and 0 bases respectively, with 17 bases between them. The CDR3 has 16 amino acids. Germline CDR1 is MDHEN and CDR2 is SYDVKM. This clone was recorded a few times. What it binds is unknown. The starting material was peripheral blood mononuclear cells (PBMCs), obtained before the second cycle of nivolumab. The TCR sequence derives from a human donor with classical Hodgkin lymphoma. This sequence joins TRBV28 and TRBJ2-3; D call uncertain. CDR3 residues: CASIDLTHASTDTQYF. The CDR3 nucleotides read TGTGCCAGCATCGATTTGACTCATGCTAGCACAGATACGCAGTATTTT.